Each of the 11 T cell receptor beta chains below was sequenced from the same sample in a study of T-cell reconstitution after alpha-beta-depleted transplantation in children. Preparation of the TCRbeta library involved a method that used unique molecular identifiers. MiXCR, run by TCRdb on the PCR reads, gives a single entry per CDR3 protein. The repertoire holds some 830,000 distinct CDR3 sequences, with roughly 15% as singletons. This material consisted of PBMCs, mostly from graft donor cells, taken 360 days after TCRalphabeta/CD19-depleted stem cell transplant. These receptors were collected from a male patient aged 10-17 years who had a stem cell transplant for acute lymphoblastic leukemia, so the T cells may come from the graft donor.

The genes are TRBV7-9 and TRBJ1-5; possible D gene TRBD1, 5 bases. V lost 3 bases and J 8 bases, leaving 14 bases between the germline ends. Germline V gives CDR1 SEHNR, CDR2 FQNEAQ (reference sequence). This CDR3 comprises 14 residues. CDR3 in DNA: TGTGCCAGCAGCTTCGGGGCAGGGAGGGAGCCCCAGCATTTT. This codes for CASSFGAGREPQHF.

The table lists this clonotype with a few counts. The chain combines TRBV7-8 with TRBJ2-7; perhaps TRBD1 as D (6 bases). CDR1 is SGHVS and CDR2 is FQNEAQ in the germline V gene. V dropped 3 bases and J dropped 0 bases, with 15 bases sitting between them. CDR3 size: 16 residues. This chain's CDR3 is CASSLADSWISYEQYF. The CDR3 DNA reads TGTGCCAGCAGCTTGGCGGACAGTTGGATCTCCTACGAGCAGTACTTC.

This clonotype showed up just a few times. The rearrangement links TRBV6-5 to TRBJ2-4; TRBD1 aligns across 8 bases. The CDR3 totals 12 residues. Trimming cost V 7 bases and J 6 bases; bases outside gene matches: 2. Per the germline V gene, CDR1 is MNHEY and CDR2 is SVGAGI. This CDR3 is CASNDRGNIQYF. The CDR3 DNA follows: TGTGCCAGCAACGACAGGGGAAACATTCAGTACTTC.

This clonotype occurred a few times. The chain employs TRBV18 and TRBJ1-5; D gene ambiguous. Between the trimmed V and J ends, which lost 4 bases and 0 bases, there was a span of 10 bases. CDR1 is KGHSH and CDR2 is LQKENI in the germline V gene. CDR3 size: 15 residues. CDR3 nucleotides: TGTGCCAGCTCACAACAAAAAGATAGCAATCAGCCCCAGCATTTT. Translated: CASSQQKDSNQPQHF.

This chain joins TRBV7-8 and TRBJ2-5; 10 bases agree with TRBD2. CDR1 and CDR2 from the germline V gene are SGHVS and FQNEAQ. V trimming: 8 bases; J trimming: 1 base; junction bases outside the gene matches: 1. The CDR3 has 13 residues. The CDR3 DNA is TGTGCCAGCTGGACTAGCGGCCAAGAGACCCAGTACTTC. Its translation is CASWTSGQETQYF.

Only a few counts were recorded for this clonotype. The rearrangement uses TRBV20-1 and TRBJ2-3; D is possibly TRBD1 (6 bases). Germline V gene sequence: CDR1 DFQATT, CDR2 SNEGSKA (reference sequence). The ends were cut back, 3 bases at V and 1 base at J, with 11 bases in the middle. CDR3 size: 14 residues. The CDR3, as DNA: TGCAGTGCTAGCGGGGACACTCGCACAGATACGCAGTATTTT. Translated: CSASGDTRTDTQYF.

This clonotype was found a few times. This chain connects TRBV5-5 to TRBJ2-1; no firm D call. Trimming pared 2 bases from V and 15 bases from J, leaving 12 bases between. The CDR3 covers 11 residues. CDR1 is SGHKS, CDR2 YYEKEE, per germline (reference sequence). CDR3 nucleotide sequence: TGTGCCAGCAGCTTTCGTGACTTCCCGTTCTTC. It yields the protein CASSFRDFPFF.

V is TRBV10-3 and J is TRBJ2-3; 8 bases align to TRBD1. The CDR3 extends over 17 amino acids. In germline, CDR1 is ENHRY, CDR2 SYGVKD. The ends lost 0 bases at V and 1 base at J; junction bases unmatched: 6. The CDR3 reads CAISESRGTGRTDTQYF. Written as DNA, the CDR3 is TGTGCCATCAGTGAGTCCCGTGGGACAGGACGCACAGATACGCAGTATTTT.

This clonotype was seen only a few times. The chain employs TRBV6-2 or TRBV6-3 and TRBJ2-7; perhaps TRBD2 as D (5 bases). V lost 6 bases and J 7 bases, leaving 19 bases between the germline ends. The germline V gene encodes CDR1 MNHEY and CDR2 SVGEGT. The CDR3 sequence is 14 residues long. This chain's CDR3 is CASSSYYFPGEQYF. The DNA of the CDR3 is TGTGCCAGCAGCTCCTACTATTTCCCGGGGGAGCAGTACTTC.

This clonotype was detected ten times or more. The genes are TRBV12-3 or TRBV12-4 and TRBJ2-7, with a weak D call TRBD1 (5 bases). Trimming took off 5 bases at V and 4 bases at J, with 9 bases between the two ends. This CDR3 contains 12 residues. The CDR3 protein is CASSMGRYEQYF. In DNA, the CDR3 is TGTGCCAGCAGTATGGGGCGGTACGAGCAGTACTTC.

The V and J genes are TRBV12-5 and TRBJ2-3; tentatively, D is TRBD1 or TRBD2 (5 bases each). V lost 7 bases, J lost 0 bases, and 14 bases lay in between. The CDR3 covers 15 residues. CDR1 and CDR2 from the germline V gene are LGHNT and FRNRAP. CDR3: CASVDGAVSTDTQYF. The CDR3 nucleotides are TGTGCTAGTGTCGACGGGGCTGTAAGCACAGATACGCAGTATTTT.